Below are 17 T cell receptor beta chains sequenced from a single sample in a study of T cells in Graves' hyperthyroidism and ophthalmopathy. Template material for amplifying TCR beta CDR3 regions consisted of RNA transcripts. The HTBI primer set drove a first-round RT-PCR of the TCR CDR3. TCRdb fed the multiplex PCR reads into MiXCR, producing one record per CDR3 protein. The sample carries 500,000 to 600,000 distinct CDR3 sequences, 15% to 20% recorded once. Sequencing was done on a sample of blood. These receptors were collected from a man aged 40-49 years with Graves' ophthalmopathy.

At least ten counts were recorded for this clonotype. The J gene is TRBJ2-3, the V gene TRBV2; the match to TRBD2 covers 15 bases. The germline gives CDR1 SNHLY, CDR2 FYNNEI. The CDR3 covers 15 residues. V lost 6 bases, J lost 9 bases, and 7 bases stayed unmatched. The CDR3 DNA sequence: TGTGCCAGCAGGGAGGGACTAGCGGGGGGACCCACGCAGTATTTT. Its protein product is CASREGLAGGPTQYF.

The V and J genes are TRBV20-1 and TRBJ1-2, with TRBD1 matching 7 bases. The V gene's germline CDR1 is DFQATT and CDR2 SNEGSKA (reference sequence). The CDR3 runs 13 residues. V dropped 2 bases and J dropped 7; count of bases not matched to a gene: 7. CDR3 region: CSARLQGKSGYTF. In DNA, the CDR3 is TGCAGTGCTAGACTACAGGGGAAATCTGGCTACACCTTC.

Here the CDR3 DNA reads TGTGCCAGTGGGACAGGGCGGAATCAGCCCCAGCATTTT. Its translation is CASGTGRNQPQHF. The chain links TRBV19 to TRBJ1-5; 9 bases align to TRBD1. The J segment lost 4 bases and the V segment lost 8 bases, leaving 3 bases of the junction unmatched. Germline V CDR1 and CDR2: LNHDA, SQIVND (reference sequence). The CDR3 contains 13 residues.

V gene TRBV20-1 combines with J gene TRBJ1-5; D might be TRBD1 (5 bases). Germline V gene sequence: CDR1 DFQATT, CDR2 SNEGSKA (reference sequence). The CDR3 is 16 residues long. The ends were cut back, 6 bases at V and 0 bases at J, with 18 bases in the middle. CDR3 in DNA: TGCAGTGCGTACACCGACAGTCGGGGTAGCAATCAGCCCCAGCATTTT. The encoded protein is CSAYTDSRGSNQPQHF.

V gene TRBV10-3 combines with J gene TRBJ2-1, with 8 bases that match TRBD1. With V trimmed by 10 bases and J by 5 bases, 4 bases remained unmatched. This CDR3 has 12 amino acids. The V gene's germline CDR1 is ENHRY and CDR2 SYGVKD. The CDR3 bases are TGTGCCACAGGGGGCTTGAACAATGAGCAGTTCTTC. Translating it yields CATGGLNNEQFF.

This clonotype has only a few counts. V is TRBV24-1 and J is TRBJ2-1; TRBD2 aligns across 8 bases. Germline-derived CDR1 and CDR2 are KGHDR and SFDVKD. V shed 4 bases and J 6 bases; nucleotides not matched to a gene: 10. The CDR3 totals 16 residues. For the CDR3, the DNA is TGTGCCACCAGTGACCGAGGGACTAGTAATCTCAATGAGCAGTTCTTC. Residues: CATSDRGTSNLNEQFF.

The chain recombines TRBV5-1 with TRBJ1-4, with a possible D match to TRBD1 (6 bases). The length of the CDR3 is 15 residues. Germline lookup yields CDR1 SGHRS and CDR2 YFSETQ. Trimming pared 4 bases from V and 5 bases from J, leaving 15 bases between. The CDR3 loop is CASSTWLGANEKLFF. The CDR3 nucleotides are TGCGCCAGCAGCACTTGGTTGGGGGCGAATGAAAAACTGTTTTTT.

This clonotype was seen only a few times. This CDR3 reads CASSLDSRAYNEQFF. CDR3 coding DNA: TGTGCCAGCAGCTTAGATAGCCGAGCCTACAATGAGCAGTTCTTC. The chain is built from TRBV7-2 and TRBJ2-1; no clear D. This CDR3 contains 15 residues. The ends were cut back, 1 base at V and 2 bases at J, with 9 bases in the middle. Germline-derived CDR1 and CDR2 are SGHTA and FQGNSA.

V usage is TRBV10-3 and J usage is TRBJ1-2; D is perhaps TRBD1 (6 bases). Between the trimmed V and J ends, which lost 2 bases and 0 bases, there was a span of 10 bases. The CDR3 is 15 residues long. The germline gives CDR1 ENHRY, CDR2 SYGVKD. The CDR3 loop reads CAISEAGTTNYGYTF. In DNA form, the CDR3 reads TGTGCCATCAGTGAGGCCGGGACAACTAACTATGGCTACACCTTC.

The chain carries TRBV30 and TRBJ2-3; weak D call: TRBD2 (5 bases). The germline CDR1 and CDR2 sequences are GTSNPN and SVGIG (reference sequence). The V end lost 0 bases, the J end lost 6 bases, and 10 bases lay between the germline ends. This CDR3 region has 13 residues. CDR3 coding DNA: TGTGCCTGGAGTGTGGGAGTTGGGGATACGCAGTATTTT. Amino acids: CAWSVGVGDTQYF.

The chain employs TRBV12-3 or TRBV12-4 and TRBJ1-1, with D tentatively TRBD1 (6 bases). The CDR3 consists of 15 residues. V lost 2 bases and J lost 0, with 10 bases in between. The CDR3 DNA reads TGTGCCAGCAGTTTACCGGGGGCCATGAACACTGAAGCTTTCTTT. Protein product: CASSLPGAMNTEAFF.

The chain recombines TRBV7-9 with TRBJ2-1, with TRBD2 matching over 7 bases. Trimming removed 2 bases from V and 9 bases from J; junction bases left unmatched: 22. This CDR3 region has 19 residues. Germline CDR1 is SEHNR and CDR2 is FQNEAQ (reference sequence). Here the CDR3 reads CASSLRGGGGSKASGEQFF. The DNA of the CDR3 is TGTGCCAGCAGCTTAAGGGGCGGGGGAGGGTCGAAGGCGTCGGGTGAGCAGTTCTTC. Drawing the rest from reference TRBV7-9 and TRBJ2-1, the complete variable domain is DTGVSQNPRHKITKRGQNVTFRCDPISEHNRLYWYRQTLGQGPEFLTYFQNEAQLEKSRLLSDRFSAERPKGSFSTLEIQRTEQGDSAMYLCASSLRGGGGSKASGEQFFGPGTRLTVL.

The sample holds many counts of this clonotype. This sequence joins TRBV30 and TRBJ1-4, with D unresolved. V dropped 1 base and J dropped 8 bases, with 8 bases sitting between them. The CDR3 contains 12 residues. CDR1 is GTSNPN, CDR2 SVGIG, per germline (reference sequence). The CDR3 here is CAWSDLGEKLFF. The CDR3 DNA reads as TGTGCCTGGAGTGATCTGGGGGAAAAACTGTTTTTT.

The chain is built from TRBV6-1 and TRBJ1-6; D is ambiguous. The CDR3 covers 13 residues. Germline-derived CDR1 and CDR2 are MNHNS and SASEGT. Trimming stripped 5 bases from V and 7 bases from J, with 9 bases between. The CDR3 region has the DNA TGTGCCAGCAGTTTACATGAGAATTCACCCCTCCACTTT. Translated: CASSLHENSPLHF.

The chain employs TRBV12-3 or TRBV12-4 and TRBJ1-4; perhaps TRBD1 as D (5 bases). This CDR3 comprises 17 residues. Trimming shortened V by 3 bases and J by 0 bases, and 14 bases separated the two germline ends. The DNA for the CDR3 is TGTGCCAGCAGTTTCACGACAGAACCTGCAACTAATGAAAAACTGTTTTTT. Translation gives CASSFTTEPATNEKLFF.

This clonotype was detected only a few times. The chain recombines TRBV28 with TRBJ2-3; 14 bases are a match to TRBD2. The CDR3 spans 16 residues. The germline gives CDR1 MDHEN, CDR2 SYDVKM. Trimming cost V 6 bases and J 5 bases; bases outside gene matches: 7. DNA for the CDR3: TGTGCCAGCAGCACCCCCGGGACTAGCGGGAGAGATACGCAGTATTTT. Residues: CASSTPGTSGRDTQYF.

This clonotype was observed a few times. The chain combines TRBV24-1 with TRBJ2-1; 7 nucleotides align to TRBD2. Germline V lookup: CDR1 KGHDR, CDR2 SFDVKD. Germline trimming cut 3 bases from V and 9 bases from J; bases unmatched to any gene: 7. CDR3 size: 14 residues. The CDR3 sequence is CATSDGGGWGEQFF. CDR3 DNA: TGTGCCACCAGTGATGGCGGGGGATGGGGTGAGCAGTTCTTC.